This T cell receptor (beta chain) was recovered during a study of blood T cell repertoires in COVID-19. Study overall: Acute and convalescent COVID-19 specimens originated in the United States, Italy and Spain. T cells, B-cell-depleted T cells, or PBMCs supplied cDNA or gDNA.

Authors' analysis steps: From reference gene primer amplification, estimates of nucleated cell counts were derived. TCRdb keeps only in-frame clones here, not all; method: immunoSEQ multiplex PCR. V and J calls and clone size are as listed in that table; D and trimming were resolved from the DNA. Seen here are about 190,000 clones, about 85% observed once, and the top ten hold about 1%. The CDR3 contains 15 residues. CDR1 and CDR2 from the germline V gene are SGHRS and YFSETQ. Trimming removed 3 bases from V and 7 bases from J, with 16 bases in between. This TCR derives from a man younger than 40 with acute or convalescent COVID-19. The chain couples TRBV5-1 to TRBJ2-2; TRBD1 is a possible D gene (6 bases). Input material: peripheral blood. The CDR3 DNA follows: TGCGCCAGCAGCTCCCGGGACACGGGAATCGGGGAGCTGTTTTTT. Its protein product is CASSSRDTGIGELFF.